These T cell receptor beta chains were read from a single sample in a study of cytomegalovirus exposure and HLA in healthy donors. TCRdb's copy holds only in-frame clones and misses some; the assay was immunoSEQ multiplex PCR. The sample has over 35,000 clones, 60% to 70% seen once; the top ten hold approximately 4%. Sequenced material: PBMCs. The source is a man in his forties or fifties in good health and CMV-seronegative. Both conserved end residues are part of each CDR3. Each record gives: clone size, J gene, D gene, V gene, CDR3 DNA, CDR3 protein. The D gene is left open where the match is weak. Size is omitted from some rows. Given values are once, few, many or a class for expanded clones.

>.|TRBJ2-2|TRBD1|TRBV14
TGTGCCAGCAGCCCCTATCGCGACAGGGTCGGGGAGCTGTTTTTT
CASSPYRDRVGELFF
>.|TRBJ2-7|.|TRBV6-5
TGTGCCAGCAGTTACTCCCAGGCTGACTACGAGCAGTACTTC
CASSYSQADYEQYF
>.|TRBJ1-6|TRBD1|TRBV7-9
TGTGCCAGCAGCTTAACTACAGGGGATTCACCCCTCCACTTT
CASSLTTGDSPLHF
>.|TRBJ2-7|.|TRBV29-1
TGCAGCGTTGGCGGCGGTTCCTACGAGCAGTACTTC
CSVGGGSYEQYF
>.|TRBJ1-5|.|TRBV30
TGTGCCTGGAGTCCCCGGTTTGCGGGTCTGAGCAATCAGCCCCAGCATTTT
CAWSPRFAGLSNQPQHF
>.|TRBJ2-7|TRBD1|TRBV5-1
TGCGCCAGCAGCTTGGACCCGGGGGACAGGGGATACGAGCAGTACTTC
CASSLDPGDRGYEQYF
>.|TRBJ2-1|TRBD2|TRBV30
TGTGCCTGGAGTTGGGGGGGGACCTACAATGAGCAGTTCTTC
CAWSWGGTYNEQFF
>few|TRBJ2-3|TRBD2|TRBV2
TGTGCCAGCAGCGCCCCCTCGGGAGGGCCTAGCACAGATACGCAGTATTTT
CASSAPSGGPSTDTQYF
>.|TRBJ2-1|TRBD1|TRBV19
TGTGCCAGTAGCCATAGAAAGGGACAGCACAATGAGCAGTTCTTC
CASSHRKGQHNEQFF
>.|TRBJ2-7|.|TRBV6-5
TGTGCCAGCAGTGGCGGGGTCGGTACCTACGAGCAGTACTTC
CASSGGVGTYEQYF
>.|TRBJ2-7|TRBD1|TRBV6-5
TGTGCCAGCAGCTCCCGGGACAGTTTCTACGAGCAGTACTTC
CASSSRDSFYEQYF
>.|TRBJ1-2|.|TRBV6-1
TGTGCCAGCAGTGAAAAGGACAGATATGGCTACACCTTC
CASSEKDRYGYTF
>.|TRBJ2-2|TRBD2|TRBV7-6
TGTGCCAGCAGCTCCCGACTAGCGGGAGGAGTCGGGGAGCTGTTTTTT
CASSSRLAGGVGELFF
>.|TRBJ2-5|TRBD1|TRBV5-6
TGTGCCAGCAGCTTGGGGACAGGCCAAGAGACCCAGTACTTC
CASSLGTGQETQYF
>.|TRBJ2-7|TRBD2|TRBV27
TGTGCCAGCAGTCCAGGACTAGCGGGCCGTTACGAGCAGTACTTC
CASSPGLAGRYEQYF
>.|TRBJ1-1|.|TRBV5-1
TGCGCCAGCAGCTTGGCCGCGGGGGCAAGTACTGAAGCTTTCTTT
CASSLAAGASTEAFF
>.|TRBJ2-1|.|TRBV5-6
TGTGCCAGCAACCAGCGGGTGGGTGAGCAGTTCTTC
CASNQRVGEQFF
>few|TRBJ2-1|.|TRBV7-6
TGTGCCAGCAGCGTTTCATACAATGAGCAGTTCTTC
CASSVSYNEQFF
>.|TRBJ2-3|.|TRBV7-2
TGTGCCAGCAGCTTAATGGGGGGGCGGGGCACTAGCACAGATACGCAGTATTTT
CASSLMGGRGTSTDTQYF
>.|TRBJ1-2|TRBD1|TRBV27
TGTGCCAGCAGTTTATACCCGACAGGGGGATTTGGCTACACCTTC
CASSLYPTGGFGYTF
>.|TRBJ1-5|.|TRBV15
TGTGCCACCAGCAGAGACCCGGGACAGCCCCAGCATTTT
CATSRDPGQPQHF
>.|TRBJ2-7|.|TRBV19
TGTGCCAGTAGTATGTCCAGCTCCTACGAGCAGTACTTC
CASSMSSSYEQYF
>.|TRBJ1-1|.|TRBV12-2
TGTGCAAAGGACAGGGAGACTGAAGCTTTCTTT
CAKDRETEAFF
>.|TRBJ2-5|TRBD1|TRBV30
TGTGCCTGGAGCCGTGGCAGGGGGCAAGAGACCCAGTACTTC
CAWSRGRGQETQYF
>.|TRBJ1-4|TRBD1|TRBV28
TGTGCCAGCAGCTCCCCCTCGACAGGGGGCCAGGTTAATGAAAAACTGTTTTTT
CASSSPSTGGQVNEKLFF
>.|TRBJ1-2|TRBD1|TRBV18
TGTGCCAGCTCACCAGCCGGGACAGGGAACTATGGCTACACCTTC
CASSPAGTGNYGYTF
>.|TRBJ1-2|.|TRBV5-1
TGCGCCAGCAGCCCCACGGTTGACTATGGCTACACCTTC
CASSPTVDYGYTF